The 18 T cell receptor beta chains presented below share a single source sample, sequenced in a study of OX40 agonist ivuxolimab in advanced cancers. The table came from immunoSEQ multiplex PCR; TCRdb's copy has only in-frame clones and leaves some out. The sample gives 39,000 or so clones, just under 90% of which show up once; around 35% is in the top ten. Sequenced here: CD4+ or CD8+ T cells sorted from blood, sampled in a trial of the OX40 agonist ivuxolimab. The source of these receptors is an adult with an advanced solid tumor such as melanoma, head and neck, liver or kidney cancer.

This sequence joins TRBV7-2 and TRBJ1-1; 9 nucleotides agree with TRBD1. The length of the CDR3 is 13 residues. Per the germline V gene, CDR1 is SGHTA and CDR2 is FQGNSA. The V segment lost 0 bases and the J segment 12 bases; nucleotides outside the gene matches: 5. CDR3 protein: CASSLAGTGSPFF. CDR3 DNA: TGTGCCAGCAGCTTAGCCGGGACAGGGTCGCCTTTCTTT.

The rearrangement links TRBV10-1 to TRBJ2-7; 10 bases map to TRBD2. V gave up 7 bases and J gave up 4 bases; unmatched junction bases: 13. The germline gives CDR1 WNHNN, CDR2 SYGVQD (reference sequence). CDR3 size: 16 residues. The CDR3 reads CASNNSGRPQGYEQYF. CDR3 DNA: TGCGCCAGCAATAATAGCGGGAGGCCACAAGGTTACGAGCAGTACTTC.

The V call is TRBV2, the J call TRBJ1-1, with D uncertain. Looked up from germline, CDR1 is SNHLY and CDR2 is FYNNEI. The CDR3 loop spans 13 amino acids. Trimming shortened V by 3 bases and J by 2 bases, and 7 bases separated the two germline ends. CDR3 sequence (DNA): TGTGCCAGCAGTGATCAACACAACACTGAAGCTTTCTTT. Translating it yields CASSDQHNTEAFF.

The chain combines TRBV7-3 with TRBJ2-2; 7 bases align to TRBD1. This CDR3 contains 14 residues. The J segment lost 8 bases and the V segment lost 6 bases, leaving 9 bases of the junction unmatched. Germline lookup yields CDR1 SGHTA and CDR2 FQGTGA. The CDR3 loop is CASRPGQLQGELFF. CDR3 nucleotides: TGTGCCAGCAGGCCGGGACAGCTTCAAGGGGAGCTGTTTTTT.

This rearrangement joins TRBV6-1 to TRBJ1-3, with D possibly TRBD1 on 5 matching bases. Germline CDR1 is MNHNS and CDR2 is SASEGT. This CDR3 contains 18 residues. V was shortened by 4 bases and J by 0 bases, with 19 bases between the two germline ends. CDR3 region: CASSVRPGPLSSGNTIYF. The CDR3 nucleotides read TGTGCCAGCAGTGTAAGACCGGGACCCCTGAGCTCTGGAAACACCATATATTTT.

The V gene is TRBV4-1, the J gene TRBJ2-2; no clear D. Deletions cut 1 base from V and 3 bases from J, with 9 bases between. Looked up from germline, CDR1 is MGHRA and CDR2 is YSYEKL. This CDR3 region has 15 residues. The CDR3 DNA is TGCGCCAGCAGCCAAGTGCGCGGCTACACCGGGGAGCTGTTTTTT. Encoded protein: CASSQVRGYTGELFF.

V usage is TRBV20-1 and J usage is TRBJ2-1; D gene unclear. CDR1 is DFQATT, CDR2 SNEGSKA, per germline (reference sequence). Trimming removed 6 bases from V and 6 bases from J, with 6 bases in between. This CDR3 is 10 amino acids long. The CDR3 reads CSAHSNEQFF. The CDR3 coding sequence is TGCAGTGCCCATTCCAATGAGCAGTTCTTC.

This clone was picked up a small number of times. The chain links TRBV7-6 to TRBJ2-7; weak D call: TRBD2 (5 bases). Germline-derived CDR1 and CDR2 are SGHVS and FNYEAQ. The ends were cut back, 5 bases at V and 1 base at J, with 12 bases in the middle. The CDR3 extends over 14 amino acids. The CDR3 DNA reads as TGTGCCAGCAGCCCCGCCGAGGGATCCTACGAGCAGTACTTC. Amino acids: CASSPAEGSYEQYF.

The V call is TRBV21-1, the J call TRBJ2-3; no DNA check was done on the table's D call, TRBD2. TRBV21-1 is a pseudogene segment. CDR3 size: 17 residues. The CDR3 nucleotides are TGTGCCAGCAGCAAAGGACCAGCGGGAGGGAACACAGATACGCAGTATTTT. Translated: CASSKGPAGGNTDTQYF.

This chain joins TRBV6-1 and TRBJ2-3; D remains unclear. V gave up 2 bases and J gave up 5 bases, with 8 bases separating them. Per germline, CDR1 MNHNS and CDR2 SASEGT. The CDR3 spans 13 residues. CDR3 sequence (DNA): TGTGCCAGCAGTGAATCCCGGCGAGATACGCAGTATTTT. Residues: CASSESRRDTQYF.

Of note for this clone: The same CDR3 arises from other DNA sequences in this sample as well. The chain employs TRBV29-1 and TRBJ2-2, with D perhaps matching TRBD1 (6 bases). The germline V and J ends were trimmed by 3 bases and 1 base, with 6 bases remaining between them. In germline, CDR1 is SQVTM, CDR2 ANQGSEA. The CDR3 is made up of 13 amino acids. The CDR3 region is CSVDRGNTGELFF. In nucleotides, the CDR3 is TGCAGCGTTGACAGGGGGAACACCGGGGAGCTGTTTTTT.

The chain links TRBV21-1 to TRBJ2-2; the table's D call, TRBD2, has no DNA check behind it. TRBV21-1 is a known pseudogene. The CDR3 covers 21 residues. This chain's CDR3 is CASSKSGKRERCGTNTGELFF. CDR3 in DNA: TGTGCCAGCAGCAAATCCGGGAAGCGGGAAAGGTGTGGGACGAACACCGGGGAGCTGTTTTTT.

J is TRBJ1-3 and V is TRBV7-8; D is unresolved. Trimming took off 5 bases at V and 3 bases at J, with 20 bases between the two ends. Germline lookup yields CDR1 SGHVS and CDR2 FQNEAQ. The CDR3 extends over 17 amino acids. The CDR3 DNA reads as TGTGCCAGCAGCGGGGTGCCGACCTCTGTCGTTGGAAACACCATATATTTT. This sequence encodes CASSGVPTSVVGNTIYF.

The chain couples TRBV11-2 to TRBJ2-5; 10 bases map to TRBD1. The junction had 11 bases not matched to a gene; V was cut back by 5 bases and J by 5 bases. The length of the CDR3 is 16 residues. Germline loops: CDR1 SGHAT, CDR2 FQNNGV. The CDR3 sequence: CASSAMTGGLGETQYF. The CDR3, as DNA: TGTGCCAGCAGCGCGATGACAGGGGGCCTGGGGGAGACCCAGTACTTC.

CDR3 sequence (DNA): TGTGCCAGCAGCCAAGAGGCGATAGCGGGAGGAGCCGGGGAGCTGTTTTTT. Translating gives CASSQEAIAGGAGELFF. V is TRBV4-2 and J is TRBJ2-2; 10 bases are a match to TRBD2. The trim removed 0 bases at V and 6 bases at J, leaving 7 bases unmatched. Germline lookup yields CDR1 LGHNA and CDR2 YNFKEQ. This CDR3 region has 17 residues.

As DNA, the CDR3 is TGTGCCACCAGCACCCCCGGGTCCCTCAATCAGCCCCAGCATTTT. It is translated as CATSTPGSLNQPQHF. The V call is TRBV15, the J call TRBJ1-5; no clear D. With 4 bases removed from V and 3 bases from J, the gap between germline ends came to 13 bases. CDR3 size: 15 residues. Germline V gene sequence: CDR1 LNHNV, CDR2 YYDKDF (reference sequence).

This clone was seen a few times. V gene TRBV10-3 combines with J gene TRBJ1-5; D remains unclear. CDR1 and CDR2 from the germline V gene are ENHRY and SYGVKD. CDR3 length equals 12 residues. Trimming removed 3 bases from V and 3 bases from J, with 3 bases in between. The CDR3 sequence: CAISDNNQPQHF. CDR3 in DNA: TGTGCCATCAGTGACAACAATCAGCCCCAGCATTTT.

This chain uses TRBV7-3 with TRBJ2-5; 12 nucleotides agree with TRBD2. The CDR3 is 15 amino acids. V was pared by 5 bases and J by 5 bases, with 6 bases of the junction left unmatched. The V gene's germline CDR1 is SGHTA and CDR2 FQGTGA. The chain's CDR3 is CASSPGLAGLETQYF. The CDR3 DNA reads TGTGCCAGCAGCCCCGGACTAGCGGGGCTGGAGACCCAGTACTTC.